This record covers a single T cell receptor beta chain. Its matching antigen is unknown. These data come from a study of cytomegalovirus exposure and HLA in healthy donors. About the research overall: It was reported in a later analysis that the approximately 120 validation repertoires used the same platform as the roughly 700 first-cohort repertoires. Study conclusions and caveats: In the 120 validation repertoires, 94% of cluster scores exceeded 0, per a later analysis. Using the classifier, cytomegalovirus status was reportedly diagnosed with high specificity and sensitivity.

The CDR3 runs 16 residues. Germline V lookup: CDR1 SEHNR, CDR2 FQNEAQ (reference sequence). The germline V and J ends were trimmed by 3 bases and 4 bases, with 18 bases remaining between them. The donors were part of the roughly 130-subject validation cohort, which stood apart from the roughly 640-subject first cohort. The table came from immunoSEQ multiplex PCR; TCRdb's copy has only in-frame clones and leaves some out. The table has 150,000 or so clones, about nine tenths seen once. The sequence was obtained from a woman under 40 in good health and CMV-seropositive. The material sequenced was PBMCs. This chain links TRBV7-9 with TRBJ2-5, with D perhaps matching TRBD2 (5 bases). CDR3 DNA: TGTGCCAGCAGCTTCGCAGAGGGCCATGTTCGAGAGACCCAGTACTTC. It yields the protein CASSFAEGHVRETQYF.